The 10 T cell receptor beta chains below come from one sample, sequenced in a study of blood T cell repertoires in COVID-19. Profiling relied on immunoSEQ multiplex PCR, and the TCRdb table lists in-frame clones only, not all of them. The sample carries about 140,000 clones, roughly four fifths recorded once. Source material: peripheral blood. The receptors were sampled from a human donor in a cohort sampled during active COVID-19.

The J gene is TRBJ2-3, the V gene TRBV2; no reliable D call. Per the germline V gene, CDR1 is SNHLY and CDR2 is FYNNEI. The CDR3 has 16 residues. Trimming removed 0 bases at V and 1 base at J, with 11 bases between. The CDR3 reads CASSEASFPGTDTQYF. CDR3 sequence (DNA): TGTGCCAGCAGTGAAGCCTCCTTTCCGGGCACAGATACGCAGTATTTT.

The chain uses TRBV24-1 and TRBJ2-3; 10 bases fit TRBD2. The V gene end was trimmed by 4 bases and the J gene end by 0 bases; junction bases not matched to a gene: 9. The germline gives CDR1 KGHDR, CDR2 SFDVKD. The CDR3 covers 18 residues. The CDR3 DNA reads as TGTGCCACCAGTGACGTTAGCGGGAGGCCCTCAAGCACAGATACGCAGTATTTT. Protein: CATSDVSGRPSSTDTQYF.

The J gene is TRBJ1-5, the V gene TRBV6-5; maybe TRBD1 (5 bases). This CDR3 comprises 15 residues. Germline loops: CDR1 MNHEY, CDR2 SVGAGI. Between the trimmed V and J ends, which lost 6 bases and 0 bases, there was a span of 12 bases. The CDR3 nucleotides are TGTGCCAGCAGGCCCCGGGGGTATAGCAATCAGCCCCAGCATTTT. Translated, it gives CASRPRGYSNQPQHF.

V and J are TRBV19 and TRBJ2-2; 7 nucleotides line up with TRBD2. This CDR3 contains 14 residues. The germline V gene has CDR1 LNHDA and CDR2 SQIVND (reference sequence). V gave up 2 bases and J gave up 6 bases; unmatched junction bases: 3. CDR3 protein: CASSISGGAGELFF. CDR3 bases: TGTGCCAGTAGTATAAGTGGGGGGGCCGGGGAGCTGTTTTTT.

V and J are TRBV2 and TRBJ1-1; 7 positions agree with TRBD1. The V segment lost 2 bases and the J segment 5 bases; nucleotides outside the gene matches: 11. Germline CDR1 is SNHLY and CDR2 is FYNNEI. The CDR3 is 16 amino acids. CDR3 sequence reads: CASSELTRGRQTEAFF. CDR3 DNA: TGTGCCAGCAGTGAACTCACCAGGGGGAGGCAAACTGAAGCTTTCTTT.

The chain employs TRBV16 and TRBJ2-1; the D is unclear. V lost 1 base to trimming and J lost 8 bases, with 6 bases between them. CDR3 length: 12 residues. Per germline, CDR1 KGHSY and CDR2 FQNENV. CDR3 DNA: TGTGCCAGCAGCCAATTCGGTGATGAGCAGTTCTTC. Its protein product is CASSQFGDEQFF.

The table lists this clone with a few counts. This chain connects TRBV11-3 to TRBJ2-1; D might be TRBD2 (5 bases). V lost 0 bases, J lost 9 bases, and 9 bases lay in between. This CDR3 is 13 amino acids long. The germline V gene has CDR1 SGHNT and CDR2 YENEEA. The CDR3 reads CASSLEGRVEQFF. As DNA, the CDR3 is TGTGCCAGCAGCTTAGAAGGGCGGGTTGAGCAGTTCTTC.

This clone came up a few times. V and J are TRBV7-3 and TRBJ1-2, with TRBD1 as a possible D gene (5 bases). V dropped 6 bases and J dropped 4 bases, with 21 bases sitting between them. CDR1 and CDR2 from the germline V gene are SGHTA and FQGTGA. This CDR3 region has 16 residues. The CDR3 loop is CASRSRDSPSGYGYTF. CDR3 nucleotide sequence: TGTGCCAGCAGGTCTCGGGACTCCCCCTCGGGCTATGGCTACACCTTC.

The CDR3 sequence: CSGGGNTEAFF. The CDR3 DNA sequence: TGCAGTGGGGGGGGGAACACTGAAGCTTTCTTT. This chain uses TRBV20-1 with TRBJ1-1, with a weak D call TRBD1 (5 bases). V dropped 7 bases and J dropped 1 base, with 7 bases sitting between them. This CDR3 comprises 11 residues. CDR1 is DFQATT, CDR2 SNEGSKA, per germline (reference sequence).

In DNA, the CDR3 is TGTGCCAGCAGCTCCGGACAGTCCTACGAGCAGTACTTC. It specifies CASSSGQSYEQYF. The genes are TRBV11-3 and TRBJ2-7; maybe TRBD1 (6 bases). The germline V gene encodes CDR1 SGHNT and CDR2 YENEEA. Trimming took 4 bases from V and 1 from J, leaving 8 bases between them. The CDR3 loop spans 13 amino acids.